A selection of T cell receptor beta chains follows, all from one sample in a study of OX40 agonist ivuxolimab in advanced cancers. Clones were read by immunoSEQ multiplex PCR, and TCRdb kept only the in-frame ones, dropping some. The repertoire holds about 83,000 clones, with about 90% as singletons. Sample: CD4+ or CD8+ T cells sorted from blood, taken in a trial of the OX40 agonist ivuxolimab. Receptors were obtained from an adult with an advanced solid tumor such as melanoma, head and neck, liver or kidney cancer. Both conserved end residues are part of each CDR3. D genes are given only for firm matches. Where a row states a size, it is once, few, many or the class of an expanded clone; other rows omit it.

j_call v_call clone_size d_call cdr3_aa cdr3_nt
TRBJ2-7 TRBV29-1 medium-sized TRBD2 CSPGRGSGSYEQYF TGCAGCCCCGGGAGGGGTAGCGGGTCCTACGAGCAGTACTTC
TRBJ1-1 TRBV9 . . CASSPGSVGNTEAFF TGTGCCAGCAGCCCAGGGAGTGTCGGGAACACTGAAGCTTTCTTT
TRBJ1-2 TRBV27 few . CASSPSGGYGYTF TGTGCCAGCAGTCCGAGTGGGGGCTATGGCTACACCTTC
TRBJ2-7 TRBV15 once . CATSRDRGESYEQYF TGTGCCACCAGCAGAGATCGAGGCGAGTCCTACGAGCAGTACTTC
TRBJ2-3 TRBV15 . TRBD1 CATSRDRGIADTQYF TGTGCCACCAGCAGGGACAGGGGTATCGCAGATACGCAGTATTTT
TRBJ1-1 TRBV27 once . CASWPWENTEAFF TGTGCCAGCTGGCCATGGGAGAACACTGAAGCTTTCTTT
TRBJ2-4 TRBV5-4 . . CASSFGWTKNIQYF TGTGCCAGCAGCTTCGGGTGGACCAAAAACATTCAGTACTTC
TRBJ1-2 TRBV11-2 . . CASSLWGDQVGYTF TGTGCCAGCAGCTTATGGGGGGACCAGGTTGGCTACACCTTC
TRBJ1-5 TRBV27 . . CASSNSVRSQPQHF TGTGCCAGCAGCAACAGCGTGCGAAGCCAGCCCCAGCATTTT
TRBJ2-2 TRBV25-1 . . CASTYGAGELFF TGTGCCAGCACTTACGGAGCCGGGGAGCTGTTTTTT
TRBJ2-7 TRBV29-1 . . CSVGQPYEQYF TGCAGCGTGGGACAACCTTACGAGCAGTACTTC
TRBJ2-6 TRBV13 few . CASSEGSGANVLTF TGTGCCAGCAGCGAGGGGTCTGGGGCCAACGTCCTGACTTTC
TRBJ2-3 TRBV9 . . CASSVVNTDTQYF TGTGCCAGCAGCGTAGTAAACACAGATACGCAGTATTTT
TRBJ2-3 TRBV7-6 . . CASSLMTDTQYF TGTGCCAGCAGCTTAATGACAGATACGCAGTATTTT
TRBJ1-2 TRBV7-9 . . CASSLGALDGNYGYTF TGTGCCAGCAGCTTAGGGGCCCTGGACGGAAACTATGGCTACACCTTC
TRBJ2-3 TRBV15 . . CATSRVLPLDTQYF TGTGCCACCAGCAGAGTCCTGCCTCTAGATACGCAGTATTTT
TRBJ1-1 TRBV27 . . CASGIAGGNTEAFF TGTGCCAGCGGCATAGCTGGGGGGAACACTGAAGCTTTCTTT
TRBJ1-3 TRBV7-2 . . CASSVSPSGNTIYF TGTGCCAGCAGCGTTAGTCCGTCTGGAAACACCATATATTTT
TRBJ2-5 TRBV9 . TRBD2 CASSVWTSGAQETQYF TGTGCCAGCAGCGTGTGGACTAGCGGGGCGCAAGAGACCCAGTACTTC
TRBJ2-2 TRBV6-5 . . CASSYAENTGELFF TGTGCCAGCAGTTACGCCGAGAACACCGGGGAGCTGTTTTTT
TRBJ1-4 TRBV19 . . CASSMGIATNEKLFF TGTGCCAGTAGTATGGGGATTGCAACTAATGAAAAACTGTTTTTT
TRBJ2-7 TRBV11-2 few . CASSLGGPGGSYEQYF TGTGCCAGCAGCTTAGGGGGACCCGGGGGATCCTACGAGCAGTACTTC
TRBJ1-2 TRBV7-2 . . CASSLDNSYGYTF TGTGCCAGCAGCTTAGATAACAGCTATGGCTACACCTTC
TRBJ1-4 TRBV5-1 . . CASSGGASNEKLFF TGCGCCAGCAGCGGCGGGGCAAGTAATGAAAAACTGTTTTTT
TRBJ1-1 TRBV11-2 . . CASSSRLTEAFF TGTGCCAGCAGCTCTAGGTTAACTGAAGCTTTCTTT
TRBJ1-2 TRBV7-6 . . CASSLEGIYGYTF TGTGCCAGCAGCTTAGAGGGCATCTATGGCTACACCTTC